The present entry profiles one TCR beta chain with its context. The data are from a study of cytomegalovirus exposure and HLA in healthy donors. V lost 4 bases, J lost 8 bases, and 7 bases stayed unmatched. The CDR3 consists of 14 residues. Germline CDR1 and CDR2: SGHRS and YFSETQ. Profiling relied on immunoSEQ multiplex PCR, and the TCRdb table lists in-frame clones only, not all of them. The data contain about 200,000 clones, roughly 80% of them singletons. This receptor was obtained from a woman aged 18-29 years in good health and CMV-seronegative. The material sequenced was PBMCs. The J gene is TRBJ2-1, the V gene TRBV5-1; TRBD1 matches at 9 bases. DNA for the CDR3: TGCGCCAGCAGCCTTGGACAGGGGTGGGATGAGCAGTTCTTC. Residues: CASSLGQGWDEQFF. Full variable domain (missing parts from reference TRBV5-1 and TRBJ2-1): KAGVTQTPRYLIKTRGQQVTLSCSPISGHRSVSWYQQTPGQGLQFLFEYFSETQRNKGNFPGRFSGRQFSNSRSEMNVSTLELGDSALYLCASSLGQGWDEQFFGPGTRLTVL.